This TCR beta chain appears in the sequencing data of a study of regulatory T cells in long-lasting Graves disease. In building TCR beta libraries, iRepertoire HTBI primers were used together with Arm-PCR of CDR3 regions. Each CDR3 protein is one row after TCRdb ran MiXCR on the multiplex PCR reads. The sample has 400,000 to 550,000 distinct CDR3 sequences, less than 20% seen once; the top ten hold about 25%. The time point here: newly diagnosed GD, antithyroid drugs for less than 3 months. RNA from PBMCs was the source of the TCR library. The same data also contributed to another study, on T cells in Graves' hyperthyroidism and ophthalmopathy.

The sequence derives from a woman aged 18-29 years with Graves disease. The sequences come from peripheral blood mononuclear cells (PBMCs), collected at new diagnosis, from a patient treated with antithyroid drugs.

CDR3 DNA sequence: TGCGCCAGCAGCCCGGGACTAGCGGACCGCACAGATACGCAGTATTTT. The encoded protein is CASSPGLADRTDTQYF. The chain joins TRBV5-1 to TRBJ2-3; TRBD2 matches 11 bases. Germline V gene sequence: CDR1 SGHRS, CDR2 YFSETQ. The length of the CDR3 is 16 residues. Trimming took 4 bases from V and 1 from J; bases not matched to a gene: 5.